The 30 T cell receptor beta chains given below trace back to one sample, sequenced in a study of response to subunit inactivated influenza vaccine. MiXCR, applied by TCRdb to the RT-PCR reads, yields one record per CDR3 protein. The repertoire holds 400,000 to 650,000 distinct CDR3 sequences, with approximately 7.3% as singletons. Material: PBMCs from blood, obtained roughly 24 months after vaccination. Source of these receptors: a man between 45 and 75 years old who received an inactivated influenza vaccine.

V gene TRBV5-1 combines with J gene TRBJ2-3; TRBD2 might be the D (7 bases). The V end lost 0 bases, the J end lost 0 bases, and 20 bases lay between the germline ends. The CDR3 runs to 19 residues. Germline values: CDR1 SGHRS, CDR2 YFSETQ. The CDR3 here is CASSLAGVPGGTSTDTQYF. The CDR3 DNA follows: TGCGCCAGCAGCTTGGCCGGGGTCCCGGGGGGCACAAGCACAGATACGCAGTATTTT.

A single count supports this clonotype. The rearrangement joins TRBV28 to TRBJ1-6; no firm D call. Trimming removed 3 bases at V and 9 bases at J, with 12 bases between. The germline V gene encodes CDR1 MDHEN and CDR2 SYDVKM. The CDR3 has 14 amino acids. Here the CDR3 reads CASSFPSKGSPLHF. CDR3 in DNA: TGTGCCAGCAGTTTTCCCAGTAAGGGTTCACCCCTCCACTTT.

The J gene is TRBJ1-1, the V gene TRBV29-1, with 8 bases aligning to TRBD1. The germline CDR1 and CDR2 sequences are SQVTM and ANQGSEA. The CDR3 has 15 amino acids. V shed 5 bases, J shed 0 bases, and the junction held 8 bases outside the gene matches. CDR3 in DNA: TGCAGCGTTAGAACAGGGGGTCTCATGAACACTGAAGCTTTCTTT. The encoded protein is CSVRTGGLMNTEAFF. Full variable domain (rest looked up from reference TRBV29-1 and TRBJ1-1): SAVISQKPSRDICQRGTSLTIQCQVDSQVTMMFWYRQQPGQSLTLIATANQGSEATYESGFVIDKFPISRPNLTFSTLTVSNMSPEDSSIYLCSVRTGGLMNTEAFFGQGTRLTVV.

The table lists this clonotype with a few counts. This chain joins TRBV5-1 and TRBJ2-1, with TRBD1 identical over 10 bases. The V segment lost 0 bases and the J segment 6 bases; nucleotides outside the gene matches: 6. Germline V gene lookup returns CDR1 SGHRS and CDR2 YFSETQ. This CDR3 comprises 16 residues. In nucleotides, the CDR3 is TGCGCCAGCAGCTTGGGGGGGACAGGGGCGTTCAATGAGCAGTTCTTC. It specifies CASSLGGTGAFNEQFF.

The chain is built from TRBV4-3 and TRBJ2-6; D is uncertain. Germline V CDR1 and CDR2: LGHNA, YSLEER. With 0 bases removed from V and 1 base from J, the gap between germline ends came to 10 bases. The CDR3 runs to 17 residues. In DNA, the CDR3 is TGCGCCAGCAGCCAAGAGGTAGGGTTTTCTGGGGCCAACGTCCTGACTTTC. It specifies CASSQEVGFSGANVLTF.

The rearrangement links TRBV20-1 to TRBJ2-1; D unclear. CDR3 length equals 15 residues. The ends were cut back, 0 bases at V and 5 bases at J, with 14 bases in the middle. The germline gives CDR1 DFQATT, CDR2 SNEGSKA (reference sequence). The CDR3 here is CSARESGAQHNEQFF. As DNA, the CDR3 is TGCAGTGCTAGAGAGTCTGGAGCCCAGCACAATGAGCAGTTCTTC.

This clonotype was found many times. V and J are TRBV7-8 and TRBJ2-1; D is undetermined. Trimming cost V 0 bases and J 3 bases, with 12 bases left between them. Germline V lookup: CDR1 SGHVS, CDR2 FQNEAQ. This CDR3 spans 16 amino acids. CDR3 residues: CASSLAGGRLYNEQFF. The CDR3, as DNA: TGTGCCAGCAGCTTAGCAGGCGGCAGGCTCTACAATGAGCAGTTCTTC.

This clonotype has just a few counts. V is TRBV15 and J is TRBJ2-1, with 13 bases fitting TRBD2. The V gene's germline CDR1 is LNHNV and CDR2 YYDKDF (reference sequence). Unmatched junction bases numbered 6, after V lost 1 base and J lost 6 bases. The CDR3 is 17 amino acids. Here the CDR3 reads CATSRGLAGGPINEQFF. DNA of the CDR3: TGTGCCACCAGCAGAGGACTAGCGGGAGGTCCTATCAATGAGCAGTTCTTC. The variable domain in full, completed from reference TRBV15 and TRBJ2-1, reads DAMVIQNPRYQVTQFGKPVTLSCSQTLNHNVMYWYQQKSSQAPKLLFHYYDKDFNNEADTPDNFQSRRPNTSFCFLDIRSPGLGDTAMYLCATSRGLAGGPINEQFFGPGTRLTVL.

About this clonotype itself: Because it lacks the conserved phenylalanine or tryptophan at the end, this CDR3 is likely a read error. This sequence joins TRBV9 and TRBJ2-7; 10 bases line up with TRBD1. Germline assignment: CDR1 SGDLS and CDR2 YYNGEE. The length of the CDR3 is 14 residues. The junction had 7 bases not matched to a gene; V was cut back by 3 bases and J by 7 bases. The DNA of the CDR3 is TGTGCCAGCAGCGCCGACAGGGGGCTGGAGGAGCAGTACCTC. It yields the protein CASSADRGLEEQYL.

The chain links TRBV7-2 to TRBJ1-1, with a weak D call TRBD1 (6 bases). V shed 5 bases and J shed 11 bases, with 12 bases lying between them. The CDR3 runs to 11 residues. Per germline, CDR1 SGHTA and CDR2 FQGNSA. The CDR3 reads CASSQDRSAFF. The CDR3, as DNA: TGTGCCAGCAGCCAAGACAGGAGCGCTTTCTTT.

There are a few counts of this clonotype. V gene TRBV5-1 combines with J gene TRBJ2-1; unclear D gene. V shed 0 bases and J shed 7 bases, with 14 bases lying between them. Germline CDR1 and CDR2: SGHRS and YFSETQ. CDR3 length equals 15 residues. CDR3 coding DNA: TGCGCCAGCAGCTTGGACGGTCGCAACTGGAATGAGCAGTTCTTC. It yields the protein CASSLDGRNWNEQFF.

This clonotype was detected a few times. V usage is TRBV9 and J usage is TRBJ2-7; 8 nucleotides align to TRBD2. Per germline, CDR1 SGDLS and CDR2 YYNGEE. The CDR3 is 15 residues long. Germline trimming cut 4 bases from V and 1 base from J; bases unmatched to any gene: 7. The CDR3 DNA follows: TGTGCCAGCAGCTCCTGGCTAGCGGGTTCCTACGAGCAGTACTTC. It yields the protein CASSSWLAGSYEQYF.

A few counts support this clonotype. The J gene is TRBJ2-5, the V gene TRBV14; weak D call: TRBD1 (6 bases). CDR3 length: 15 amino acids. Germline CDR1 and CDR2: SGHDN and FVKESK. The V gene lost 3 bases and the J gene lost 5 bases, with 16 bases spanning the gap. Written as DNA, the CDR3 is TGTGCCAGCAGCCATACTACAGGGTTCGGGGAGACCCAGTACTTC. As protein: CASSHTTGFGETQYF.

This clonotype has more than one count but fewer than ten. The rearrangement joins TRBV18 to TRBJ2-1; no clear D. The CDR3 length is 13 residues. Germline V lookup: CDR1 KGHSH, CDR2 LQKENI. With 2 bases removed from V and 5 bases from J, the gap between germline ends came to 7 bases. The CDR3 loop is CASSPGVNNEQFF. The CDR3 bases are TGTGCCAGCTCACCAGGGGTTAACAATGAGCAGTTCTTC.

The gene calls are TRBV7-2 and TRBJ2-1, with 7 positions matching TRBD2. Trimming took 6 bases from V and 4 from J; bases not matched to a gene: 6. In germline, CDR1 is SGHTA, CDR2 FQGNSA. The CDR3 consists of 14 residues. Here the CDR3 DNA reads TGTGCCAGCAGGCTAGCGGTGGCTTACAATGAGCAGTTCTTC. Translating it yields CASRLAVAYNEQFF.

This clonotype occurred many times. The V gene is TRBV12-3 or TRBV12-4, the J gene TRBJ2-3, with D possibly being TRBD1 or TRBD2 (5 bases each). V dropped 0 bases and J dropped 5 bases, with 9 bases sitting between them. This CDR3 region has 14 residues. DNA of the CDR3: TGTGCCAGCAGTTTAGCGGGGGAAGGAGATACGCAGTATTTT. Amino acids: CASSLAGEGDTQYF.

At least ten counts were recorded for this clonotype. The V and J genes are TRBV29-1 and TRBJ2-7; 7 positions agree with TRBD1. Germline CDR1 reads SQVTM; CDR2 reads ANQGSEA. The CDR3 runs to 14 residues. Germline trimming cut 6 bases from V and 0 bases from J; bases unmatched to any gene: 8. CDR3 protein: CSVFDRDGSYEQYF. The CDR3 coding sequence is TGCAGCGTATTCGACAGGGATGGCTCCTACGAGCAGTACTTC.

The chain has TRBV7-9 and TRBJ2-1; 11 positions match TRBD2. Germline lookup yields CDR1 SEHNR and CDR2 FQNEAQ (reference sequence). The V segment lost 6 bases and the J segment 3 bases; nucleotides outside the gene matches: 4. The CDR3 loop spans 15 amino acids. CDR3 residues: CASRPSGGIYNEQFF. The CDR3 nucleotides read TGTGCCAGCAGACCTAGCGGGGGGATCTACAATGAGCAGTTCTTC.

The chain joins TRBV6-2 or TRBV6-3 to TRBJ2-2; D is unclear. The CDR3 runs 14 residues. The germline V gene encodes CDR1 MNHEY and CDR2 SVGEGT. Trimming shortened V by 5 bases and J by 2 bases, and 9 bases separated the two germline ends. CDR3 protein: CASSILGNTGELFF. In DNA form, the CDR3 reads TGTGCCAGCAGTATTCTTGGAAACACCGGGGAGCTGTTTTTT.

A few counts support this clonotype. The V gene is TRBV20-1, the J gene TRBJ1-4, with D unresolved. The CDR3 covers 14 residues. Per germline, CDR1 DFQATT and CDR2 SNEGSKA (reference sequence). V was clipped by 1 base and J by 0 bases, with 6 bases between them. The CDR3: CSARGDTTNEKLFF. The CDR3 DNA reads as TGCAGTGCTAGAGGGGATACAACTAATGAAAAACTGTTTTTT.

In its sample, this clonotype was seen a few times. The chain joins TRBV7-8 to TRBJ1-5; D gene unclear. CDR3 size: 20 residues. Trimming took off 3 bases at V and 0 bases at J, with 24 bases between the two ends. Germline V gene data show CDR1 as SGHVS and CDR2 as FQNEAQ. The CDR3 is CASSFATQEFIVDSNQPQHF. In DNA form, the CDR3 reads TGTGCCAGCAGCTTTGCGACCCAGGAATTCATAGTAGATAGCAATCAGCCCCAGCATTTT. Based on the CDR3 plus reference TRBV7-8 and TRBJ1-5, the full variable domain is GAGVSQSPRYKVAKRGQDVALRCDPISGHVSLFWYQQALGQGPEFLTYFQNEAQLDKSGLPSDRFFAERPEGSVSTLKIQRTQQEDSAVYLCASSFATQEFIVDSNQPQHFGDGTRLSIL.

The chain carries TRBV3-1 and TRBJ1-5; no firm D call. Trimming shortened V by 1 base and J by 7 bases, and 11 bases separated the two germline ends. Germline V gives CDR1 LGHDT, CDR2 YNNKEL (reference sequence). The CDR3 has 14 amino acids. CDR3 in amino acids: CASSQGSGVQPQHF. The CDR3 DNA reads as TGTGCCAGCAGCCAAGGTTCCGGGGTCCAGCCCCAGCATTTT. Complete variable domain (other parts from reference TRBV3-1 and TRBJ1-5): DTAVSQTPKYLVTQMGNDKSIKCEQNLGHDTMYWYKQDSKKFLKIMFSYNNKELIINETVPNRFSPKSPDKAHLNLHINSLELGDSAVYFCASSQGSGVQPQHFGDGTRLSIL.

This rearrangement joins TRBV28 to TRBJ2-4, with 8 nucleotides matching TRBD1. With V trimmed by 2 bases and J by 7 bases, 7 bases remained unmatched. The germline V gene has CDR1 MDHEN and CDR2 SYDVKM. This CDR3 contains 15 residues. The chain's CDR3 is CASSLTGGGTNIQYF. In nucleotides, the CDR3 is TGTGCCAGCAGTTTAACAGGGGGTGGGACGAACATTCAGTACTTC.

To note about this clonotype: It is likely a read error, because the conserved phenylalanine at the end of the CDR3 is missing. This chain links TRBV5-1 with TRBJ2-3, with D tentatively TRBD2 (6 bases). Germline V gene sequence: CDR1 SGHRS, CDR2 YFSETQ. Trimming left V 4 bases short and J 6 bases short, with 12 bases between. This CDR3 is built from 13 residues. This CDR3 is CASSEGTLDTQYS. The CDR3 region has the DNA TGCGCCAGCAGCGAGGGGACTTTGGATACGCAGTATTCT.

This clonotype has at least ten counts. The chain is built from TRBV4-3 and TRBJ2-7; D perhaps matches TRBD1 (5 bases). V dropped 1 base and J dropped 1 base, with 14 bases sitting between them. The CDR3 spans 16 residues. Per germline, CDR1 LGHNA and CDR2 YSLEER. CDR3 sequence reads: CASSQGTTAGSYEQYF. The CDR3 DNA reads TGCGCCAGCAGCCAAGGGACAACGGCAGGATCCTACGAGCAGTACTTC.

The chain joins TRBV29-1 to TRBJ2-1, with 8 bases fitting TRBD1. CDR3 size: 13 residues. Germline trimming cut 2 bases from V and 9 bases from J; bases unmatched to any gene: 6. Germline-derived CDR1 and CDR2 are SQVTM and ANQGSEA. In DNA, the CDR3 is TGCAGCGTTGAACAAAACACAGGGGGTGAGCAGTTCTTC. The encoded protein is CSVEQNTGGEQFF.

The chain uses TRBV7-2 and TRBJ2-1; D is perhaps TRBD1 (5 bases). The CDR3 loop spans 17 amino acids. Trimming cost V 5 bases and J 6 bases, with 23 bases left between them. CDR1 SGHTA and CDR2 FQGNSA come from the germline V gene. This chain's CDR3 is CASSPSGLRSLFNEQFF. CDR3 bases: TGTGCCAGCAGCCCCTCAGGGCTGAGGTCCCTTTTCAATGAGCAGTTCTTC. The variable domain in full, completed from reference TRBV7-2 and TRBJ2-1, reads GAGVSQSPSNKVTEKGKDVELRCDPISGHTALYWYRQSLGQGLEFLIYFQGNSAPDKSGLPSDRFSAERTGGSVSTLTIQRTQQEDSAVYLCASSPSGLRSLFNEQFFGPGTRLTVL.

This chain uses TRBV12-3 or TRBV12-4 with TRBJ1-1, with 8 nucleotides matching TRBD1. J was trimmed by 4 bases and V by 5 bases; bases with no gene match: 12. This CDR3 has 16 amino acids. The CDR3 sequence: CASSPRSGGRVTEAFF. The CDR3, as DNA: TGTGCCAGCAGTCCTAGGTCAGGGGGCAGGGTCACTGAAGCTTTCTTT.

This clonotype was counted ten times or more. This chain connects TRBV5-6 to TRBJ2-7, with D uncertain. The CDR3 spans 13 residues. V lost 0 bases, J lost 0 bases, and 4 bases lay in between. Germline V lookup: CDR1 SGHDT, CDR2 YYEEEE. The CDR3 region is CASSLVDSYEQYF. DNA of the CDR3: TGTGCCAGCAGCTTGGTCGACTCCTACGAGCAGTACTTC.

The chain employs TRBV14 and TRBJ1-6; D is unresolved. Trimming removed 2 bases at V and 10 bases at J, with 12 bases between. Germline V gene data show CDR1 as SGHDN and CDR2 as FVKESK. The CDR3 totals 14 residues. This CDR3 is CASSQSRSPSPLHF. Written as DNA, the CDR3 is TGTGCCAGCAGCCAATCCCGGAGCCCCTCACCCCTCCACTTT.